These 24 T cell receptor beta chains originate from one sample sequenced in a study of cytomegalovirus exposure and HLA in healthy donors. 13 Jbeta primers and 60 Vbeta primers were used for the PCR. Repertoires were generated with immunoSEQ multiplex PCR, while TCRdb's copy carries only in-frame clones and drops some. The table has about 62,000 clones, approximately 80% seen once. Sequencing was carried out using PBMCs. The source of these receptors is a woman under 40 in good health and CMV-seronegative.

CDR3 bases: TGTGCCAGCAGCCCTGGTGGAGGCAATCAGCCCCAGCATTTT. This sequence encodes CASSPGGGNQPQHF. V and J are TRBV7-2 and TRBJ1-5, with D unclear. The CDR3 has 14 residues. Trimming cost V 5 bases and J 2 bases, with 10 bases left between them. Germline CDR1 SGHTA, CDR2 FQGNSA.

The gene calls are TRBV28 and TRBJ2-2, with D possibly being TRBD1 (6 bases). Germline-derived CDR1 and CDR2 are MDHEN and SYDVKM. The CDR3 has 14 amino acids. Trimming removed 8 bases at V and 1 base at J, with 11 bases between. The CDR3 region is CASGQGMNTGELFF. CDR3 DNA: TGTGCCAGCGGTCAGGGGATGAACACCGGGGAGCTGTTTTTT.

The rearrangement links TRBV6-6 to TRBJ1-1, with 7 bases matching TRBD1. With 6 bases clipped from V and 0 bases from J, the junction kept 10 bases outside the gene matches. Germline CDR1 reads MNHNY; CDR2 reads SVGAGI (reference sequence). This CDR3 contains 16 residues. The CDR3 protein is CASRPGDSRMNTEAFF. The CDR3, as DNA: TGTGCCAGCAGACCCGGGGACAGCCGAATGAACACTGAAGCTTTCTTT.

The CDR3: CASSQDHPQGMNTEAFF. The CDR3 bases are TGCGCCAGCAGCCAAGATCATCCCCAGGGGATGAACACTGAAGCTTTCTTT. The gene calls are TRBV4-3 and TRBJ1-1, with a weak D call TRBD1 (6 bases). CDR3 length equals 17 residues. V shed 0 bases and J shed 0 bases, with 14 bases lying between them. Germline V gene lookup returns CDR1 LGHNA and CDR2 YSLEER.

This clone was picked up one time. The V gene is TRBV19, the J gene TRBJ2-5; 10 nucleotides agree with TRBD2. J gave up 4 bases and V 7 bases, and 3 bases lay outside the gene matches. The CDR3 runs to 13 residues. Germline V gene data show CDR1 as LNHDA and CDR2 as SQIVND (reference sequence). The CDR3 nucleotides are TGTGCCAGTACCCCTAGCGGGGGAGAGACCCAGTACTTC. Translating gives CASTPSGGETQYF.

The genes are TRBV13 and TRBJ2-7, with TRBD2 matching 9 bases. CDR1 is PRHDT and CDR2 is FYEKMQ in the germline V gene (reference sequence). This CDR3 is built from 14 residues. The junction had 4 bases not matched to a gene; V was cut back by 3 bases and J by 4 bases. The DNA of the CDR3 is TGTGCCAGCAGCTTGCGGGGGGGTCCGTACGAGCAGTACTTC. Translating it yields CASSLRGGPYEQYF.

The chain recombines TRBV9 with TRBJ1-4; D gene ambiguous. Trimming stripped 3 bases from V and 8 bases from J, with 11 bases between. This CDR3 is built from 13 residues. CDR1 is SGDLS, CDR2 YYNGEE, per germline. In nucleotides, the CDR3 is TGTGCCAGCAGCGGCGGGAGTGTAGAAAAACTGTTTTTT. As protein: CASSGGSVEKLFF. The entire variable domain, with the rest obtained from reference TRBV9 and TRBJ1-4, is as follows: DSGVTQTPKHLITATGQRVTLRCSPRSGDLSVYWYQQSLDQGLQFLIQYYNGEERAKGNILERFSAQQFPDLHSELNLSSLELGDSALYFCASSGGSVEKLFFGSGTQLSVL.

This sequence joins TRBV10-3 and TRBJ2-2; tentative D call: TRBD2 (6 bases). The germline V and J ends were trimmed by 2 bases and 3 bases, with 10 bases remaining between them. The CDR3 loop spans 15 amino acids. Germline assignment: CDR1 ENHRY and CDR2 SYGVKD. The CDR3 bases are TGTGCCATCAGTGAGGACGGGGGTGACACCGGGGAGCTGTTTTTT. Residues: CAISEDGGDTGELFF.

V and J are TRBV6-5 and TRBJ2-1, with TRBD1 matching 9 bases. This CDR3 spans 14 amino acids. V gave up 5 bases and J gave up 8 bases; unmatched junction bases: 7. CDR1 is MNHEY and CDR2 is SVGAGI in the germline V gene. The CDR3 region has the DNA TGTGCCAGCAGTACCCCGGACAGGGGCGATGAGCAGTTCTTC. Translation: CASSTPDRGDEQFF.

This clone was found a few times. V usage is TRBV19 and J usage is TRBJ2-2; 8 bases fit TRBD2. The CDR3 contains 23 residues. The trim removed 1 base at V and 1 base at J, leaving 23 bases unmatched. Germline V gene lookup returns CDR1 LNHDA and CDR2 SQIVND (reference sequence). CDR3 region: CASSIVPSGSVKRGRRNTGELFF. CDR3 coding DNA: TGTGCCAGTAGTATAGTACCCAGTGGGTCGGTTAAGCGGGGGCGTCGGAACACCGGGGAGCTGTTTTTT.

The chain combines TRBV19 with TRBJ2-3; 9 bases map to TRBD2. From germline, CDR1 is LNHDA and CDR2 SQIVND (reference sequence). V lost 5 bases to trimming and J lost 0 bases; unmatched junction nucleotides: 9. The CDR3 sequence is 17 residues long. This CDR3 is CASSAERGATSTDTQYF. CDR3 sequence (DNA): TGTGCCAGTAGTGCGGAGCGGGGGGCTACTAGCACAGATACGCAGTATTTT.

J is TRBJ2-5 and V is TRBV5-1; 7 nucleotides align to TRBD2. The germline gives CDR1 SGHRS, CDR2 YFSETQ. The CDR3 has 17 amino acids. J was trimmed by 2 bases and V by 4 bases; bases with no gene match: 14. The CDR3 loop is CASSRNPQRGLQETQYF. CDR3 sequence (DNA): TGCGCCAGCAGCCGCAATCCCCAGCGGGGACTACAAGAGACCCAGTACTTC.

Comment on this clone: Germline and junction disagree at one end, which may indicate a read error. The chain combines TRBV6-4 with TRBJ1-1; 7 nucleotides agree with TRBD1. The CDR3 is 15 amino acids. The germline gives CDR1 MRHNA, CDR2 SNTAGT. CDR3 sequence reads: CAISEGTDLNTEAFF. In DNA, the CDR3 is TGTGCCATCAGTGAGGGGACAGACCTGAACACTGAAGCTTTCTTT.

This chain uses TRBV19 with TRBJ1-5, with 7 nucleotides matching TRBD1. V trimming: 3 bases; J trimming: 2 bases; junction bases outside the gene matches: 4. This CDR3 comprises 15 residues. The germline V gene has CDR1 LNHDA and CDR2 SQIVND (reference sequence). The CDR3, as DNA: TGTGCCAGTAGTATCGCCAGGGGGGGCAATCAGCCCCAGCATTTT. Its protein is CASSIARGGNQPQHF.

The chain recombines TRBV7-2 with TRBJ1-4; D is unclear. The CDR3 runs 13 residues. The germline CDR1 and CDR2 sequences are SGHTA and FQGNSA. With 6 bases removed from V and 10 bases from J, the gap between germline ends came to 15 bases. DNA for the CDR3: TGTGCCAGCAGTCTATCCGTGGGAGTAAAACTGTTTTTT. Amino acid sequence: CASSLSVGVKLFF.

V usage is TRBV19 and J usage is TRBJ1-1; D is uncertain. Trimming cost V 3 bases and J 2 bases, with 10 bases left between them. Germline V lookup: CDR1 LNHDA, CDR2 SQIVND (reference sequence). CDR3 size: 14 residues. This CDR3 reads CASSISERNTEAFF. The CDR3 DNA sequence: TGTGCCAGTAGTATCTCAGAGCGCAACACTGAAGCTTTCTTT.

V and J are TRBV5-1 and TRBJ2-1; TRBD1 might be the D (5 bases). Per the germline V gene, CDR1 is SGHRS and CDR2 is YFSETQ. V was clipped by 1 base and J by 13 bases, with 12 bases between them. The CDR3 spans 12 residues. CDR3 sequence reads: CASSLTAGLQFF. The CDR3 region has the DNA TGCGCCAGCAGCTTGACGGCAGGGTTACAGTTCTTC.

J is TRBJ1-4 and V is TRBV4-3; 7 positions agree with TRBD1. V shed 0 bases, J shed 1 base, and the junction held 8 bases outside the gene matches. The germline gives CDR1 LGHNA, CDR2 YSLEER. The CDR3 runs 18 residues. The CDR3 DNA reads TGCGCCAGCAGCCAAGATGCAGCAGGGGGAAGAACTAATGAAAAACTGTTTTTT. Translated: CASSQDAAGGRTNEKLFF.

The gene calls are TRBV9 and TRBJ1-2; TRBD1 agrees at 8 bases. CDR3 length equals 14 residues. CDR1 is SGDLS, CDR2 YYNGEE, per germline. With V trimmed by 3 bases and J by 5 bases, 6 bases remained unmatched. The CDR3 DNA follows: TGTGCCAGCAGCGAAGGACAGGGAAGTTATGGCTACACCTTC. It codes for CASSEGQGSYGYTF.

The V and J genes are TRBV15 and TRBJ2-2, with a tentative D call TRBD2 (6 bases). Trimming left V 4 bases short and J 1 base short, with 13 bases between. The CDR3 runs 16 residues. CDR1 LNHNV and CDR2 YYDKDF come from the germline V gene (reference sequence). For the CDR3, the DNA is TGTGCCACCAGCAAGAGAGTGGGGGGGAACACCGGGGAGCTGTTTTTT. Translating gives CATSKRVGGNTGELFF.

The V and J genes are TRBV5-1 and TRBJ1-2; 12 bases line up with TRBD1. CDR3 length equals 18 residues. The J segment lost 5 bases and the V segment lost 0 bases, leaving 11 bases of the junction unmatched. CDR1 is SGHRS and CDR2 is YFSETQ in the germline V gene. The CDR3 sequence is CASSLGVPGTGGRYGYTF. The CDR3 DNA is TGCGCCAGCAGCTTGGGGGTCCCGGGGACAGGGGGCAGGTATGGCTACACCTTC.

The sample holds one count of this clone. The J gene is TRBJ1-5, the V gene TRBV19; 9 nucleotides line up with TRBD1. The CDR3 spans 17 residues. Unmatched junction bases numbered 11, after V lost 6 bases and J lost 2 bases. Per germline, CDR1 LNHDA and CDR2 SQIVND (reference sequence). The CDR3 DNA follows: TGTGCCAGTAGCGCCTGGACAGGGGATAAGGGCAATCAGCCCCAGCATTTT. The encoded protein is CASSAWTGDKGNQPQHF.

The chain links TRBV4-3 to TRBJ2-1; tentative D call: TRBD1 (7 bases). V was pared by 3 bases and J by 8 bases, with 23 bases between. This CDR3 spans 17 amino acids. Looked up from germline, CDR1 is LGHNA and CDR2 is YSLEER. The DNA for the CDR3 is TGCGCCAGCAGCCAGGCTCTCCAGGGGGGCCCTGGCTATGAGCAGTTCTTC. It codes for CASSQALQGGPGYEQFF.

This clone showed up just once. Here the CDR3 reads CASSQTRGTEAFF. CDR3 in DNA: TGCGCCAGCAGCCAGACCCGGGGCACTGAAGCTTTCTTT. This chain joins TRBV4-3 and TRBJ1-1; D unresolved. Germline loops: CDR1 LGHNA, CDR2 YSLEER. The CDR3 loop spans 13 amino acids. V lost 3 bases to trimming and J lost 4 bases, with 9 bases between them.